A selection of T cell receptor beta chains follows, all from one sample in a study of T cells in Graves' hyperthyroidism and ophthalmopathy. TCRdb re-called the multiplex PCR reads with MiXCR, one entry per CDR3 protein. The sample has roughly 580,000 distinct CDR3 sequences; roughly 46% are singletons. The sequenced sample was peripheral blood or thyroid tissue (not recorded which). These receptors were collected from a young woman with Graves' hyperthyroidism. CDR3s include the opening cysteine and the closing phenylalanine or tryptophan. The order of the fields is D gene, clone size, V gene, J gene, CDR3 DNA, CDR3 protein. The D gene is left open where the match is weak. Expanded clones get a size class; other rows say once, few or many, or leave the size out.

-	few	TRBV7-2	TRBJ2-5	TGTGCCAGCACGGACCGGACCCTAGAGACCCAGTACTTC	CASTDRTLETQYF
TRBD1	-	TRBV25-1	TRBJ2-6	TGTGCCAGCAAGGGACAGGCACTCTCTGGGGCCAACGTCCTGACTTTC	CASKGQALSGANVLTF
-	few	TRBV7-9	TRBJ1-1	TGTGCCAGCAGCCAAGTTCGGAGCACTGAAGCTTTCTTT	CASSQVRSTEAFF
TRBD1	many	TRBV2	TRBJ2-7	TGTGCCAGCCTGGACAGGGAAGGTAGCGAGCAGTACTTC	CASLDREGSEQYF
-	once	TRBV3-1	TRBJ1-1	TGTGCCAGCAGCCAAGGTCGGGGGGACACTGAAGCTTTCTTT	CASSQGRGDTEAFF
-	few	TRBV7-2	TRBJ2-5	TGTGCCAGCCCCGAACCACCGGGAGAAGAGACCCAGTACTTC	CASPEPPGEETQYF
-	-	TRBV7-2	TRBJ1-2	TGTGCCAGCAGCCCTTGGGCAGGGAGAAATGGCTACACCTTC	CASSPWAGRNGYTF
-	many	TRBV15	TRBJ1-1	TGTGCCACCAGCAGCAGGGACATGAACACTGAAGCTTTCTTT	CATSSRDMNTEAFF
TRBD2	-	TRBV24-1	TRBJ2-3	TGTGCCACCAGTGACTCACTAGCGGGGGTAGGCGATACGCAGTATTTT	CATSDSLAGVGDTQYF
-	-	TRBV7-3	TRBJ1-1	TGTGCCAGCAGCGATGGGAGCACTGAAGCTTTCTTT	CASSDGSTEAFF
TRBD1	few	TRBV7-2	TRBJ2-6	TGTGCCAGCAGTTCGAGGACAGGGGACCTCTCTGGGGCCAACGTCCTGACTTTC	CASSSRTGDLSGANVLTF
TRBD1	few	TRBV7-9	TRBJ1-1	TGTGCCAGCAGATTAGCAAGGGGACAGGACACTGAAGCTTTCTTT	CASRLARGQDTEAFF
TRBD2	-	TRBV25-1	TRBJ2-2	TGTGCCAGCAGCTTGAAGCGGGAGTACACCGGGGAGCTGTTTTTT	CASSLKREYTGELFF
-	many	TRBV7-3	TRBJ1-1	TGTGCCAGCAGCAAGGGACAGAACACTGAAGCTTTCTTT	CASSKGQNTEAFF
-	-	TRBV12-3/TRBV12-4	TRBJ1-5	TGTGCCAGCAGCCGACGGGGGGGGAGCAATCAGCCCCAGCATTTT	CASSRRGGSNQPQHF
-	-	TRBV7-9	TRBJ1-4	TGTGCCAGCAGCGAATGGACTGGAGGTGATGAAAAACTGTTTTTT	CASSEWTGGDEKLFF
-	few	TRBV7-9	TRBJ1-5	TGTGCCAGCAGCCAAGCTGTGGGGGCAGGTCAGCCCCAGCATTTT	CASSQAVGAGQPQHF
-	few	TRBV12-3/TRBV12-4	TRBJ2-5	TGTGCCAGCGGAAGGCGGTCGGGACAAGAAGAGACCCAGTACTTC	CASGRRSGQEETQYF
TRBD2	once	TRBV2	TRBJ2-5	TGTGCCAGCAGCGTAGGACTAGCGGGACGTGAGGGGGAGACCCAGTACTTC	CASSVGLAGREGETQYF
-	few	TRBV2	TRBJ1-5	TGTGCCAGCAGTGAGCGTCAGTACAATCAGCCCCAGCATTTT	CASSERQYNQPQHF
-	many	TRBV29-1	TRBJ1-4	TGCAGCGTTGAAACCGGGAACATGAATGAAAAACTGTTTTTT	CSVETGNMNEKLFF
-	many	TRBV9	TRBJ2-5	TGTGCCAGCAGCTCCACGGGGTGGGAGACCCAGTACTTC	CASSSTGWETQYF
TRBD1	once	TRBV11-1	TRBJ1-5	TGTGCCAGCAGCCGAGGGGGCGCGAGCAATCAGCCCCAGCATTTT	CASSRGGASNQPQHF